The 2 T cell receptor beta chains presented below share a single source sample, sequenced in a study of blood T cell repertoires in COVID-19. Profiled with immunoSEQ multiplex PCR; TCRdb holds only in-frame clones, not every one. The sample has approximately 440,000 clones; about 91% are singletons. Sequencing was carried out using peripheral blood. All receptors derive from a woman aged 45 to 65 with COVID-19, enrolled during active disease.

V gene TRBV11-2 combines with J gene TRBJ2-7; D unresolved. CDR1 SGHAT and CDR2 FQNNGV come from the germline V gene. The CDR3 is 14 amino acids. Trimming stripped 5 bases from V and 4 bases from J, with 15 bases between. CDR3 sequence: CASSPVVGRYEQYF. The CDR3 DNA reads TGTGCCAGCAGCCCAGTGGTGGGCCGATACGAGCAGTACTTC.

The rearrangement uses TRBV15 and TRBJ1-2, with 7 bases aligning to TRBD1. The CDR3 has 15 amino acids. The V segment lost 0 bases and the J segment 6 bases; nucleotides outside the gene matches: 7. The germline V gene has CDR1 LNHNV and CDR2 YYDKDF (reference sequence). The CDR3 DNA is TGTGCCACCAGCAGAGATGGGGACAGTGTTGATGGCTACACCTTC. This codes for CATSRDGDSVDGYTF.